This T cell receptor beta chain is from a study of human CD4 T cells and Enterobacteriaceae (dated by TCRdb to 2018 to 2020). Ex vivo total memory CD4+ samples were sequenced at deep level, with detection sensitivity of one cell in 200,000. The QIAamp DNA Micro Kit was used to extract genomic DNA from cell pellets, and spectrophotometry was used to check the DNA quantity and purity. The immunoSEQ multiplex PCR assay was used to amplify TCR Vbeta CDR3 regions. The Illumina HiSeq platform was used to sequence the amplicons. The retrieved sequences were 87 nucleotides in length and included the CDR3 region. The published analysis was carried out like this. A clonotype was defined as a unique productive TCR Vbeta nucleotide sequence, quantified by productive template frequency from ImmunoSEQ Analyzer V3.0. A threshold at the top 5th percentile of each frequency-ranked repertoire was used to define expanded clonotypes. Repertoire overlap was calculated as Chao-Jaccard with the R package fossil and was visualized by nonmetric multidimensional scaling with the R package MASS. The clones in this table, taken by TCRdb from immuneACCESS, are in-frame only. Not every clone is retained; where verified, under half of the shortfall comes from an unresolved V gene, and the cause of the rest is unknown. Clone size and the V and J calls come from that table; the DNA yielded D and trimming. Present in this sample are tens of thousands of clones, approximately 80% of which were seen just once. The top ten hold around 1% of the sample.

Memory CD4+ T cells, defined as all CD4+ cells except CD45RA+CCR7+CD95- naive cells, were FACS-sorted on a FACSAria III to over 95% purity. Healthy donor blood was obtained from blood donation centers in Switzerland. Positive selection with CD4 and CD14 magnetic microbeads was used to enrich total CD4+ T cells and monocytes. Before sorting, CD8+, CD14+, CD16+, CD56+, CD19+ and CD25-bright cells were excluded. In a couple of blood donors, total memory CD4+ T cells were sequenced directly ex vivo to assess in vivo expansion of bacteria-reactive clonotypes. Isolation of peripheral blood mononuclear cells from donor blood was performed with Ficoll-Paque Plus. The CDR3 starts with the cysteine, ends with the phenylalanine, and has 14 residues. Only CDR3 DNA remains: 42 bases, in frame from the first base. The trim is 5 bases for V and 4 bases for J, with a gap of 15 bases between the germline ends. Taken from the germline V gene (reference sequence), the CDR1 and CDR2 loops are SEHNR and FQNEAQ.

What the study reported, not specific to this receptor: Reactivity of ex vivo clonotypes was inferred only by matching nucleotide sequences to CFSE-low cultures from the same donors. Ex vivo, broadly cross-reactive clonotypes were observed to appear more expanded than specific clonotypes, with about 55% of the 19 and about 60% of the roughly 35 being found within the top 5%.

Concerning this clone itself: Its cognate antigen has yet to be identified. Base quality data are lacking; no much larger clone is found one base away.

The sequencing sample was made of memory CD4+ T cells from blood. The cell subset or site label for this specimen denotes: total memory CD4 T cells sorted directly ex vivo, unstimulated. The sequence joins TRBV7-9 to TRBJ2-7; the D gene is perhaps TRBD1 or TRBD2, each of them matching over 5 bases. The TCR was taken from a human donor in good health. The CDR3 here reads CASSPIGTEYEQYF. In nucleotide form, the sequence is TGTGCCAGCAGCCCTATCGGGACCGAGTACGAGCAGTACTTC.